The 21 T cell receptor beta chains below all came from one sample that was sequenced in a study of cytomegalovirus exposure and HLA in healthy donors. Amplification used 60 Vbeta primers and 13 Jbeta primers. The table came from immunoSEQ multiplex PCR; TCRdb's copy has only in-frame clones and leaves some out. In the table there are just over 150,000 clones, around 72% of which are singletons. Sequenced input: PBMCs. These receptors all come from a man aged 40-49 years in good health and CMV-seropositive.

This sequence joins TRBV6-5 and TRBJ1-1; D may be TRBD1 (5 bases). V was clipped by 5 bases and J by 8 bases, with 9 bases between them. CDR1 MNHEY and CDR2 SVGAGI come from the germline V gene. This CDR3 has 11 amino acids. For the CDR3, the DNA is TGTGCCAGCAGTGAGGCAGGGGAAGCTTTCTTT. It is translated as CASSEAGEAFF.

This clone was counted between two and nine times. The chain has TRBV2 and TRBJ2-7, with 8 bases that match TRBD1. The ends lost 6 bases at V and 2 bases at J; junction bases unmatched: 3. CDR3 length equals 13 residues. Germline V gives CDR1 SNHLY, CDR2 FYNNEI. The CDR3 is CASRVDRAYEQYF. The CDR3 DNA is TGTGCCAGCAGGGTGGACAGGGCCTACGAGCAGTACTTC.

With respect to this clone: The same CDR3 is also encoded by other DNA sequences in this sample. This sequence joins TRBV2 and TRBJ1-4; TRBD1 agrees at 11 bases. CDR3 length equals 17 residues. With V trimmed by 3 bases and J by 7 bases, 10 bases remained unmatched. The V gene's germline CDR1 is SNHLY and CDR2 FYNNEI. The CDR3 loop is CASSDGTGGVLGEKLFF. The CDR3 region has the DNA TGTGCCAGCAGTGACGGGACAGGGGGTGTATTGGGTGAAAAACTGTTTTTT.

The chain has TRBV5-4 and TRBJ1-1; D is possibly TRBD1 (5 bases). CDR3 length: 12 residues. From germline, CDR1 is SGHNT and CDR2 YYREEE (reference sequence). V was pared by 0 bases and J by 6 bases, with 6 bases between. The CDR3: CASSLAGSEAFF. CDR3 bases: TGTGCCAGCAGCTTGGCAGGGTCTGAAGCTTTCTTT.

The chain couples TRBV5-8 to TRBJ1-5; tentatively, D is TRBD1 (5 bases). CDR1 SGHTS and CDR2 YDEGEE come from the germline V gene. The germline V and J ends were trimmed by 1 base and 2 bases, with 10 bases remaining between them. The CDR3 is made up of 15 amino acids. The CDR3 bases are TGTGCCAGCAGCTTGTGGGGGGGTGGCAATCAGCCCCAGCATTTT. Encoded protein: CASSLWGGGNQPQHF.

The V call is TRBV4-2, the J call TRBJ2-6; no reliable D call. This CDR3 comprises 16 residues. Trimming left V 1 base short and J 1 base short, with 8 bases between. Germline values: CDR1 LGHNA, CDR2 YNFKEQ. The CDR3 DNA is TGTGCCAGCAGCCAAGTTGGGCCTTCTGGGGCCAACGTCCTGACTTTC. This codes for CASSQVGPSGANVLTF.

The V gene is TRBV11-1, the J gene TRBJ1-2, with D perhaps matching TRBD1 (5 bases). This CDR3 region has 17 residues. Germline CDR1 is SGHAT and CDR2 is FQDESV (reference sequence). Trimming removed 2 bases from V and 1 base from J, with 17 bases in between. The DNA for the CDR3 is TGTGCCAGCAGCTTATACAGGACAACACTAAGTAACTATGGCTACACCTTC. It encodes CASSLYRTTLSNYGYTF.

In this sample, this clone turned up a few times. CDR3 sequence (DNA): TGTGCCAGCAGCCCTAATCTAGCCTTACAAGCTTTCTTT. Translating gives CASSPNLALQAFF. The chain has TRBV4-2 and TRBJ1-1; D gene uncertain. The CDR3 is 13 residues long. V was trimmed by 4 bases and J by 9 bases, leaving 15 bases between them. CDR1 LGHNA and CDR2 YNFKEQ come from the germline V gene.

The chain is built from TRBV4-3 and TRBJ1-2; 8 bases align to TRBD1. V lost 0 bases and J lost 3; bases outside the gene matches: 9. The germline gives CDR1 LGHNA, CDR2 YSLEER. This CDR3 comprises 17 residues. The chain's CDR3 is CASSQEEIGQGDYGYTF. CDR3 in DNA: TGCGCCAGCAGCCAAGAAGAGATCGGACAGGGAGACTATGGCTACACCTTC.

This sequence joins TRBV28 and TRBJ1-4; 7 positions match TRBD1. The CDR3 is 17 residues long. Germline trimming cut 5 bases from V and 0 bases from J; bases unmatched to any gene: 9. Per the germline V gene, CDR1 is MDHEN and CDR2 is SYDVKM. This CDR3 is CASSPRQGLATNEKLFF. In DNA, the CDR3 is TGTGCCAGCAGTCCTAGACAGGGCCTTGCAACTAATGAAAAACTGTTTTTT.

The J gene is TRBJ1-5, the V gene TRBV6-5; 7 bases match TRBD1. Per germline, CDR1 MNHEY and CDR2 SVGAGI. CDR3 size: 15 residues. V trimming: 2 bases; J trimming: 2 bases; junction bases outside the gene matches: 3. For the CDR3, the DNA is TGTGCCAGCAGTTACGGAGGGGGCGGCAATCAGCCCCAGCATTTT. It codes for CASSYGGGGNQPQHF.

The CDR3 sequence is CASSFIRTVPGQPQHF. The DNA for the CDR3 is TGTGCCAGCAGTTTTATACGGACAGTCCCGGGGCAGCCCCAGCATTTT. The chain couples TRBV6-5 to TRBJ1-5; D may be TRBD1 (6 bases). CDR1 and CDR2 from the germline V gene are MNHEY and SVGAGI. CDR3 size: 16 residues. V was cut by 4 bases and J by 7 bases, with 20 bases left in between.

V is TRBV11-2 and J is TRBJ1-1; no clear D. Germline V gene sequence: CDR1 SGHAT, CDR2 FQNNGV. The V gene lost 8 bases and the J gene lost 0 bases, with 13 bases spanning the gap. The CDR3 has 14 residues. The DNA of the CDR3 is TGTGCCAGCCGCCCTTCGGGTTTGAACACTGAAGCTTTCTTT. It translates to CASRPSGLNTEAFF.

The chain carries TRBV9 and TRBJ1-6, with 7 bases fitting TRBD1. V was pared by 2 bases and J by 7 bases, with 6 bases of the junction left unmatched. This CDR3 comprises 15 residues. Germline CDR1 SGDLS, CDR2 YYNGEE. CDR3 loop: CASSVRGSRNSPLHF. The CDR3 coding sequence is TGTGCCAGCAGCGTCAGGGGGTCGAGGAATTCACCCCTCCACTTT.

This clone was picked up a small number of times. V usage is TRBV7-9 and J usage is TRBJ2-3; possibly TRBD2 for D (6 bases). Trimming removed 4 bases at V and 4 bases at J, with 18 bases between. This CDR3 has 16 amino acids. Germline loops: CDR1 SEHNR, CDR2 FQNEAQ (reference sequence). CDR3 amino acids: CASSSSGGMSPDTQYF. The CDR3 region has the DNA TGTGCCAGCAGCTCCTCTGGGGGGATGAGTCCAGATACGCAGTATTTT.

The J gene is TRBJ1-5, the V gene TRBV7-2; D perhaps matches TRBD1 (6 bases). This CDR3 spans 16 amino acids. Per germline, CDR1 SGHTA and CDR2 FQGNSA. V was cut by 5 bases and J by 0 bases, with 14 bases left in between. The CDR3 loop reads CASSRGGWDSNQPQHF. DNA of the CDR3: TGTGCCAGCAGCCGGGGGGGCTGGGATAGCAATCAGCCCCAGCATTTT.

The rearrangement uses TRBV27 and TRBJ2-7; 8 nucleotides agree with TRBD1. This CDR3 is built from 16 residues. Germline V gene sequence: CDR1 MNHEY, CDR2 SMNVEV (reference sequence). V shed 6 bases and J 0 bases; nucleotides not matched to a gene: 10. CDR3 DNA sequence: TGTGCCAGCAGGCCCAAGGGGACAGGAGCCTCCTACGAGCAGTACTTC. It encodes CASRPKGTGASYEQYF.

The V call is TRBV4-3, the J call TRBJ1-6, with D perhaps matching TRBD1 (6 bases). V lost 1 base to trimming and J lost 7 bases, with 11 bases between them. The CDR3 covers 15 residues. The germline V gene has CDR1 LGHNA and CDR2 YSLEER. For the CDR3, the DNA is TGCGCCAGCAGCCAAGGCGGGAGGGGGAATTCACCCCTCCACTTT. Translating gives CASSQGGRGNSPLHF.

The gene calls are TRBV7-6 and TRBJ1-2; D gene uncertain. This CDR3 spans 13 amino acids. Germline CDR1 reads SGHVS; CDR2 reads FNYEAQ. Trimming stripped 7 bases from V and 3 bases from J, with 12 bases between. Here the CDR3 reads CASTPGSDYGYTF. The CDR3 nucleotides are TGTGCCAGCACCCCGGGGTCCGACTATGGCTACACCTTC.

Notes on this clone: One end of the junction is discordant with germline, which a read error may explain. The chain carries TRBV7-7 and TRBJ2-3; perhaps TRBD1 as D (5 bases). There are 13 residues in the CDR3. CDR1 is SSHAT and CDR2 is FNYEAQ in the germline V gene (reference sequence). Here the CDR3 DNA reads TGTGCTAGCAGCCGGACAAGCACAGATACGCAGTATTTT. This gives the protein CASSRTSTDTQYF.

This chain joins TRBV5-6 and TRBJ2-7; 8 bases align to TRBD2. J lost 6 bases, V lost 3 bases, and 5 bases had no gene match. The germline CDR1 and CDR2 sequences are SGHDT and YYEEEE. The CDR3 totals 13 residues. The chain's CDR3 is CASSSGGGGEQYF. CDR3 nucleotide sequence: TGTGCCAGCAGCTCCGGGGGGGGTGGCGAGCAGTACTTC. The variable domain in full, completed from reference TRBV5-6 and TRBJ2-7, reads DAGVTQSPTHLIKTRGQQVTLRCSPKSGHDTVSWYQQALGQGPQFIFQYYEEEERQRGNFPDRFSGHQFPNYSSELNVNALLLGDSALYLCASSSGGGGEQYFGPGTRLTVT.